This T cell receptor (beta chain) was found in a study of vaccination and CD4 T cells after COVID-19. Across the whole study: The convalescent group had six males, four females, seven Caucasians, two Asians, one multiracial.

This clonotype has more than one count but fewer than ten. The antigen is unknown. CD4+ T cells that had been cultured provided DNA sequenced with the Oncomine TCR Beta short-read assay. One entry per CDR3 protein, called by TCRdb with MiXCR from the PCR reads. The data show fewer than 20,000 distinct CDR3 sequences, 53% seen once. Germline assignment: CDR1 SGHTA and CDR2 FQGNSA. The CDR3 runs 15 residues. V was shortened by 5 bases and J by 0 bases, with 13 bases between the two germline ends. The treatment was: roughly 10-day PBMC culture with coronavirus spike peptide pools or control peptides (ViraFEST assay).

The genes are TRBV7-2 and TRBJ1-1; D may be TRBD1 (6 bases). The clonotype comes from a human donor who had recovered from COVID-19. The sequencing used CD4+ T cells from blood, cultured in vitro, collected before SARS-CoV-2 vaccination. The CDR3 coding sequence is TGTGCCAGCAGCCCGGACAGCTCGATGAACACTGAAGCTTTCTTT. Translating it yields CASSPDSSMNTEAFF.